What follows is one TCR beta chain and its context. Its antigen is not identified. Germline assignment: CDR1 SGHKS and CDR2 YYEKEE (reference sequence). Trimming took 7 bases from V and 1 from J, leaving 9 bases between them. This CDR3 is built from 13 residues. The table came from immunoSEQ multiplex PCR; TCRdb's copy has only in-frame clones and leaves some out. The sample carries roughly 500,000 clones, roughly 89% recorded once. The data belong to a study of Ad26.COV2.S vaccination and SARS-CoV-2 variants. About the research overall: Participants got Ad26.COV2.S intramuscularly, once or twice 56 days apart.

Findings of the study overall: Substantial breadth was reportedly displayed by spike-specific CD8+ and CD4+ T cell responses after vaccination. Measurements of TCR breadth and depth may have given underestimates of the total T cell responses. Similar non-spike TCR breadth was observed in recipients of vaccine and of placebo.

Treatment of the sample: 19 received Ad26.COV2.S at low or high dose, single or two shots; 5 received placebo; per-sample allocation not given. Specimen acquisition occurred on day 63 following the initial vaccine or placebo injection. Sequencing was performed on peripheral blood, taken in a trial of Ad26.COV2.S vaccine versus placebo. The rearrangement uses TRBV5-5 and TRBJ2-1; unclear D gene. This clonotype originated in a person between 18 and 59 years old who received the Ad26.COV2.S COVID-19 vaccine or a placebo. The chain's CDR3 is CASGAESYNEQFF. CDR3 DNA sequence: TGTGCCAGCGGTGCGGAGTCCTACAATGAGCAGTTCTTC.